This T cell receptor (beta chain) was observed in a study of blood T cell repertoires in COVID-19. The wider study: In each case, the material was cDNA or gDNA derived from T cells, B-cell-depleted T cells, or PBMCs.

CDR1 is MDHEN and CDR2 is SYDVKM in the germline V gene. This CDR3 region has 17 residues. V was clipped by 6 bases and J by 0 bases, with 17 bases between them. In the original workflow: The assay estimated nucleated cells by amplifying reference gene primers. Libraries were prepared by immunoSEQ multiplex PCR; TCRdb keeps only in-frame clonotypes and omits some of them. That table supplies the V and J calls and clone size; D and trimming were determined from the DNA. The sample lists 30,000 to 50,000 clones; around three quarters were seen once. The chain employs TRBV28 and TRBJ1-4, with D unclear. Material: peripheral blood. This clonotype originated in a man older than 75 with active or convalescent COVID-19. CDR3: CASRRIGYGATNEKLFF. The DNA of the CDR3 is TGTGCCAGCAGGAGGATAGGTTACGGTGCAACTAATGAAAAACTGTTTTTT. Full variable domain (missing parts from reference TRBV28 and TRBJ1-4): DVKVTQSSRYLVKRTGEKVFLECVQDMDHENMFWYRQDPGLGLRLIYFSYDVKMKEKGDIPEGYSVSREKKERFSLILESASTNQTSMYLCASRRIGYGATNEKLFFGSGTQLSVL.